The rows below give T cell receptor beta chains drawn from one sample of a study of blood T cell repertoires in COVID-19. Profiled with immunoSEQ multiplex PCR; TCRdb holds only in-frame clones, not every one. The sample has roughly 290,000 clones, almost 90% seen once; the top ten hold roughly 1.5%. The sequenced sample was PBMCs or T cells enriched from blood (not recorded which). The source is a young woman with acute COVID-19. The CDR3 runs from the conserved cysteine through the conserved F or W. D genes are given only for firm matches. Clone size is shown for a subset of rows, as once, few, many or a class of expanded clone.

cdr3_length: 16
j_call: TRBJ2-3
v_call: TRBV7-3
clone_size: once
d_call: TRBD2
cdr3_nt: TGTGCCAGCAGCCTATCACTAGCGGGAGGGACAGATACGCAGTATTTT
cdr3_aa: CASSLSLAGGTDTQYF

cdr3_length: 15
j_call: TRBJ2-2
v_call: TRBV5-4
clone_size: NA
d_call: NA
cdr3_nt: TGTGCCAGCAGCTTGGGGCCCGATTTTACCGGGGAGCTGTTTTTT
cdr3_aa: CASSLGPDFTGELFF

cdr3_length: 16
j_call: TRBJ2-1
v_call: TRBV5-1
clone_size: NA
d_call: TRBD2
cdr3_nt: TGCGCCAGCAGCTTAGTTCGGACTAGCGGCGACCAAGAGCAGTTCTTC
cdr3_aa: CASSLVRTSGDQEQFF

cdr3_length: 13
j_call: TRBJ1-1
v_call: TRBV12-5
clone_size: many
d_call: NA
cdr3_nt: TGTGCTAGTGGTTTCCAGGGGATTACTGAAGCTTTCTTT
cdr3_aa: CASGFQGITEAFF

cdr3_length: 14
j_call: TRBJ2-7
v_call: TRBV5-1
clone_size: NA
d_call: TRBD2
cdr3_nt: TGCGCCAGCAGCGGACTAGGGGTCTTGGACGAGCAGTACTTC
cdr3_aa: CASSGLGVLDEQYF

cdr3_length: 11
j_call: TRBJ1-1
v_call: TRBV20-1
clone_size: NA
d_call: NA
cdr3_nt: TGCAGGGGGGTGGGAGGCACTGAAGCTTTCTTT
cdr3_aa: CRGVGGTEAFF

cdr3_length: 16
j_call: TRBJ2-2
v_call: TRBV5-1
clone_size: once
d_call: NA
cdr3_nt: TGCGCCAGCAGCTTGGAAGGCGGATTGAACACCGGGGAGCTGTTTTTT
cdr3_aa: CASSLEGGLNTGELFF

cdr3_length: 15
j_call: TRBJ2-5
v_call: TRBV6-5
clone_size: NA
d_call: NA
cdr3_nt: TGTGCCAGCAGTTACGAGGGACTGGGACAAGAGACCCAGTACTTC
cdr3_aa: CASSYEGLGQETQYF

cdr3_length: 18
j_call: TRBJ2-6
v_call: TRBV4-1
clone_size: NA
d_call: TRBD1
cdr3_nt: TGCGCCAGCAGCCCTCCATGGGACAGGGTATCTGGGGCCAACGTCCTGACTTTC
cdr3_aa: CASSPPWDRVSGANVLTF

cdr3_length: 13
j_call: TRBJ2-7
v_call: TRBV30
clone_size: NA
d_call: NA
cdr3_nt: TGTGCCTGCACAGGGTTAAGAACCTACGAGCAGTACTTC
cdr3_aa: CACTGLRTYEQYF

cdr3_length: 15
j_call: TRBJ2-1
v_call: TRBV29-1
clone_size: NA
d_call: TRBD2
cdr3_nt: TGCAGCGTGACACTAGCGGGAGCCACCTACAATGAGCAGTTCTTC
cdr3_aa: CSVTLAGATYNEQFF

cdr3_length: 15
j_call: TRBJ2-1
v_call: TRBV2
clone_size: NA
d_call: NA
cdr3_nt: TGTGCCAGCAGTACGTACGAGACGGGTTACAATGAGCAGTTCTTC
cdr3_aa: CASSTYETGYNEQFF

cdr3_length: 16
j_call: TRBJ2-7
v_call: TRBV11-2
clone_size: NA
d_call: NA
cdr3_nt: TGTGCCAGCAGCCCATCCCTTGGCGACATCTCCTACGAGCAGTACTTC
cdr3_aa: CASSPSLGDISYEQYF

cdr3_length: 14
j_call: TRBJ2-1
v_call: TRBV7-9
clone_size: NA
d_call: TRBD2
cdr3_nt: TGTGCCAGCAGCTTAGCGGCGGGGGGCAATGAGCAGTTCTTC
cdr3_aa: CASSLAAGGNEQFF